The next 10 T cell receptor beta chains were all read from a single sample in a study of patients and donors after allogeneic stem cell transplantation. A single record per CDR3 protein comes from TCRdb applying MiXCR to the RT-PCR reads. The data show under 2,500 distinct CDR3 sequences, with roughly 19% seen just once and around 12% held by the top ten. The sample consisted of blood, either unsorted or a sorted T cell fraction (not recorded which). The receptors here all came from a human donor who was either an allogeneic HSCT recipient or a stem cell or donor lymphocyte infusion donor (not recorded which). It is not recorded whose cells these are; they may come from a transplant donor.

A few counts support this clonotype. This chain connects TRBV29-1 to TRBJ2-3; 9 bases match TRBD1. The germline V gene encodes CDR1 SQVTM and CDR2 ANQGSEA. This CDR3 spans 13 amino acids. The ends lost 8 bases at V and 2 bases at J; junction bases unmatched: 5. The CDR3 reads CSHRDRVTDTQYF. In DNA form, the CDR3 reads TGCAGCCACCGGGACAGGGTCACAGATACGCAGTATTTT.

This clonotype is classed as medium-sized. CDR3 DNA: TGTGCCACCAGTGACCGCAATGAGCAGTTCTTC. Amino acids: CATSDRNEQFF. The J gene is TRBJ2-1, the V gene TRBV24-1, with D hard to call. With 4 bases removed from V and 6 bases from J, the gap between germline ends came to 3 bases. The CDR3 totals 11 residues. Germline CDR1 reads KGHDR; CDR2 reads SFDVKD.

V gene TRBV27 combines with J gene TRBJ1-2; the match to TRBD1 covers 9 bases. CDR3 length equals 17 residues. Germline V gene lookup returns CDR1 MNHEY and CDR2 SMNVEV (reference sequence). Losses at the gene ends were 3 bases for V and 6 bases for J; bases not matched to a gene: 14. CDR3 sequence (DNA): TGTGCCAGCAGTTTGGAAGGGACAGGGTTTAACGGTAATGGCTACACCTTC. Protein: CASSLEGTGFNGNGYTF.

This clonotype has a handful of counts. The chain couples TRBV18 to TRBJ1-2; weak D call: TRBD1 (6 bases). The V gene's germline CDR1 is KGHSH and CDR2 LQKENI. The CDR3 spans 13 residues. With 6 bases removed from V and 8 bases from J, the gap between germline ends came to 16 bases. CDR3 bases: TGTGCCAGCTCGCCGCTCGGGGGGGCCGGCTACACCTTC. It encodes CASSPLGGAGYTF.

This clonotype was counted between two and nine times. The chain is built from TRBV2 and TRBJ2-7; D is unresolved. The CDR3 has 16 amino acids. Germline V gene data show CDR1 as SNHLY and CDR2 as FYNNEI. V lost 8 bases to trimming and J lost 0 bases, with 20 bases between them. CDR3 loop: CASRELRSRRSYEQYF. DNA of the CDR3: TGTGCCAGCCGAGAACTCAGGAGCCGCCGCTCCTACGAGCAGTACTTC. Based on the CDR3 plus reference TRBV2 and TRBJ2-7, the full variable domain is EPEVTQTPSHQVTQMGQEVILRCVPISNHLYFYWYRQILGQKVEFLVSFYNNEISEKSEIFDDQFSVERPDGSNFTLKIRSTKLEDSAMYFCASRELRSRRSYEQYFGPGTRLTVT.

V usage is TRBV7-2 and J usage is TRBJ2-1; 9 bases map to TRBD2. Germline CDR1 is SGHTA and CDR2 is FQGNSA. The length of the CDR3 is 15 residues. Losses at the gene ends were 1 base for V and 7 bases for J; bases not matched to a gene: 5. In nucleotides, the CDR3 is TGTGCCAGCAGCTTAGTAGCGGGGGCCAATAATGAGCAGTTCTTC. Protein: CASSLVAGANNEQFF.

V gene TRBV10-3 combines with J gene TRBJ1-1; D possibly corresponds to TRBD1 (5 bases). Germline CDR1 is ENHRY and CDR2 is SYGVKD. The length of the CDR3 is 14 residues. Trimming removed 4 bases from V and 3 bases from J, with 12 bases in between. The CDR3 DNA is TGTGCCATCAGTGTTCGGCAGGGTGACACTGAAGCTTTCTTT. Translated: CAISVRQGDTEAFF.

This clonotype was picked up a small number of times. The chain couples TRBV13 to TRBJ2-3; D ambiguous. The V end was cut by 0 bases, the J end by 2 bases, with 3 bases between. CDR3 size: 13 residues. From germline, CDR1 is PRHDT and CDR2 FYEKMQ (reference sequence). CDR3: CASSLGATDTQYF. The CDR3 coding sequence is TGTGCCAGCAGCTTAGGCGCCACAGATACGCAGTATTTT.

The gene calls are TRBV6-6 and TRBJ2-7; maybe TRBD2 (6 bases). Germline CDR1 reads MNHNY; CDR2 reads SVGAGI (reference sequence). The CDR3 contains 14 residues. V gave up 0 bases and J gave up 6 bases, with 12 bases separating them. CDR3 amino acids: CASSYSGWRAEQYF. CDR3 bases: TGTGCCAGCAGTTACTCAGGGTGGAGGGCCGAGCAGTACTTC.

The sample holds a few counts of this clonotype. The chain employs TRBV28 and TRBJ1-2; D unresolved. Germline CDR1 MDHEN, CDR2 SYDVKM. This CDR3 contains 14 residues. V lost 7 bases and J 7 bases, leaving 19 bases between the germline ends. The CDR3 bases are TGTGCCAGCACCCCGGACGGCAGATGGGGTGGCTACACCTTC. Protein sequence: CASTPDGRWGGYTF.